This T cell receptor beta chain was recorded in a study of CD8 T cells in ankylosing spondylitis. This clonotype was detected many times. TCRdb recomputed calls from the 5' RACE reads with MiXCR, one row per CDR3 protein. The sample contains 200,000 to 300,000 distinct CDR3 sequences, 8.6% of which appear only once. The germline gives CDR1 DFQATT, CDR2 SNEGSKA (reference sequence). With 0 bases removed from V and 3 bases from J, the gap between germline ends came to 14 bases. The CDR3 spans 16 residues. V usage is TRBV20-1 and J usage is TRBJ2-2; D is perhaps TRBD2 (5 bases). The sample was blood, either unsorted or a sorted T cell fraction (not recorded which). The source of this sequence is a male donor with ankylosing spondylitis or in good health (not recorded which). CDR3 DNA: TGCAGTGCTAGAGATCTGACGGGGATGTACACCGGGGAGCTGTTTTTT. Residues: CSARDLTGMYTGELFF.